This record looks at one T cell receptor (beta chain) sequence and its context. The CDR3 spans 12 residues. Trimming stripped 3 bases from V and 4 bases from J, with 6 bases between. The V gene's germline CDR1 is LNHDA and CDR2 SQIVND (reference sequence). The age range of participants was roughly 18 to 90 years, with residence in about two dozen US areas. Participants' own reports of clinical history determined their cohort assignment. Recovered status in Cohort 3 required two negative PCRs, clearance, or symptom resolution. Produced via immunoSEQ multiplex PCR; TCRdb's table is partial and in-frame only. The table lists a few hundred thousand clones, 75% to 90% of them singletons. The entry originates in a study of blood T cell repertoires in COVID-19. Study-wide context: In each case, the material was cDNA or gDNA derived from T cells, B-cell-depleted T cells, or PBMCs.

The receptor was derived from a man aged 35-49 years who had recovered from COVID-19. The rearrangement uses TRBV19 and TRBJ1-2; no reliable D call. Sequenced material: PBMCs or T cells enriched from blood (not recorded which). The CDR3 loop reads CASSMLAYGYTF. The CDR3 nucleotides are TGTGCCAGTAGTATGTTGGCCTATGGCTACACCTTC.